A selection of T cell receptor beta chains follows, all from one sample in a study of blood T cell repertoires in COVID-19. Data came from immunoSEQ multiplex PCR; TCRdb stores just in-frame clones and leaves some out. The sample lists approximately 250,000 clones; around 90% were seen once. Sequenced input: peripheral blood. The receptors come from a young man with COVID-19, enrolled during active disease. CDR3s include the opening cysteine and the closing phenylalanine or tryptophan. Fields, in order: CDR3 protein, CDR3 DNA, V gene, D gene, clone size, J gene. The D gene is left open where the match is weak. Clone size is given for some rows only: seen once, a few or many times, or a class if the clone is expanded.

CDR3 protein: CASTPSGGPRRTAQYF; CDR3 DNA: TGTGCCAGCACCCCTTCAGGGGGACCGCGCCGGACGGCCCAGTACTTC; V gene: TRBV5-4; D gene: TRBD1; clone size: .; J gene: TRBJ2-5
CDR3 protein: CASSERLAGGTGELFF; CDR3 DNA: TGTGCCAGCAGTGAAAGACTAGCGGGGGGCACCGGGGAGCTGTTTTTT; V gene: TRBV25-1; D gene: TRBD2; clone size: .; J gene: TRBJ2-2
CDR3 protein: CASSPGGGGGKTEAFF; CDR3 DNA: TGTGCCAGCTCCCCCGGGGGAGGGGGAGGAAAGACTGAAGCTTTCTTT; V gene: TRBV18; D gene: .; clone size: .; J gene: TRBJ1-1
CDR3 protein: CASRLRMETQYF; CDR3 DNA: TGTGCCAGCAGACTGCGGATGGAGACCCAGTACTTC; V gene: TRBV6-6; D gene: .; clone size: once; J gene: TRBJ2-5
CDR3 protein: CAISDGGGATYNEQFF; CDR3 DNA: TGTGCCATCAGTGACGGTGGGGGGGCTACTTACAATGAGCAGTTCTTC; V gene: TRBV10-3; D gene: .; clone size: .; J gene: TRBJ2-1
CDR3 protein: CASSPATGYEQYF; CDR3 DNA: TGTGCCAGCTCACCAGCGACAGGGTACGAGCAGTACTTC; V gene: TRBV18; D gene: TRBD1; clone size: .; J gene: TRBJ2-7
CDR3 protein: CASSLTGSYGYTF; CDR3 DNA: TGTGCCAGCAGCTTGACAGGGTCCTATGGCTACACCTTC; V gene: TRBV7-9; D gene: TRBD1; clone size: .; J gene: TRBJ1-2
CDR3 protein: CSVTGIYTEAFF; CDR3 DNA: TGCAGCGTGACAGGGATATACACTGAAGCTTTCTTT; V gene: TRBV29-1; D gene: TRBD1; clone size: .; J gene: TRBJ1-1
CDR3 protein: CASSGGLAEPNTGELFF; CDR3 DNA: TGTGCCAGTAGTGGGGGACTAGCGGAGCCGAACACCGGGGAGCTGTTTTTT; V gene: TRBV19; D gene: TRBD2; clone size: .; J gene: TRBJ2-2
CDR3 protein: CASSSQGTSNSPLHF; CDR3 DNA: TGTGCCAGCAGCTCCCAAGGGACTAGTAATTCACCCCTCCACTTT; V gene: TRBV5-4; D gene: .; clone size: .; J gene: TRBJ1-6
CDR3 protein: CASSQVRGQPTNSGANVLTF; CDR3 DNA: TGCGCCAGCAGCCAAGTTAGGGGACAGCCGACCAACTCTGGGGCCAACGTCCTGACTTTC; V gene: TRBV4-1; D gene: TRBD1; clone size: once; J gene: TRBJ2-6
CDR3 protein: CAGSVVPSGVSTDTQYF; CDR3 DNA: TGTGCCGGCAGCGTAGTCCCTAGCGGGGTTAGCACAGATACGCAGTATTTT; V gene: TRBV9; D gene: TRBD2; clone size: .; J gene: TRBJ2-3
CDR3 protein: CASSMTSGGEDTQYF; CDR3 DNA: TGTGCCAGCAGCATGACTAGCGGGGGGGAAGATACGCAGTATTTT; V gene: TRBV7-6; D gene: TRBD2; clone size: .; J gene: TRBJ2-3
CDR3 protein: CASNLGGSSYNEQFF; CDR3 DNA: TGTGCCAGTAATTTGGGCGGGAGCTCCTACAATGAGCAGTTCTTC; V gene: TRBV19; D gene: TRBD2; clone size: .; J gene: TRBJ2-1
CDR3 protein: CASSNRATNEKLFF; CDR3 DNA: TGTGCCAGTAGTAACAGGGCGACTAATGAAAAACTGTTTTTT; V gene: TRBV19; D gene: .; clone size: .; J gene: TRBJ1-4
CDR3 protein: CASRARTGAGQPQHF; CDR3 DNA: TGTGCCAGCAGGGCCAGGACAGGGGCGGGTCAGCCCCAGCATTTT; V gene: TRBV27; D gene: TRBD1; clone size: .; J gene: TRBJ1-5
CDR3 protein: CASRTPPGEQFF; CDR3 DNA: TGTGCCAGCAGAACCCCTCCGGGGGAGCAGTTCTTC; V gene: TRBV12-3/TRBV12-4; D gene: .; clone size: once; J gene: TRBJ2-1
CDR3 protein: CASSPVPELAGETQYF; CDR3 DNA: TGTGCCAGCAGCCCCGTCCCCGAACTGGCCGGGGAGACCCAGTACTTC; V gene: TRBV7-6; D gene: .; clone size: .; J gene: TRBJ2-5
CDR3 protein: CASSYPPGGAETQYF; CDR3 DNA: TGTGCCAGCAGTTACCCCCCAGGGGGCGCGGAGACCCAGTACTTC; V gene: TRBV6-6; D gene: TRBD1; clone size: once; J gene: TRBJ2-5
CDR3 protein: CASSPEGGGYQPQHF; CDR3 DNA: TGTGCCAGCAGCCCCGAAGGGGGGGGATACCAGCCCCAGCATTTT; V gene: TRBV6-6; D gene: .; clone size: .; J gene: TRBJ1-5
CDR3 protein: CASSESRGYGNTIYF; CDR3 DNA: TGTGCCAGCAGTGAATCCCGAGGGTACGGAAACACCATATATTTT; V gene: TRBV25-1; D gene: .; clone size: .; J gene: TRBJ1-3
CDR3 protein: CASSLSAGRGEAFF; CDR3 DNA: TGTGCCAGCAGCCTCAGCGCAGGGAGGGGTGAAGCTTTCTTT; V gene: TRBV3-1/TRBV3-2; D gene: .; clone size: .; J gene: TRBJ1-1
CDR3 protein: CASSQWTGNNQPQHF; CDR3 DNA: TGTGCCAGCAGCCAATGGACAGGGAACAATCAGCCCCAGCATTTT; V gene: TRBV3-1/TRBV3-2; D gene: TRBD1; clone size: .; J gene: TRBJ1-5
CDR3 protein: CASKIQGAGGYTF; CDR3 DNA: TGTGCCAGCAAAATACAGGGGGCTGGTGGCTACACCTTC; V gene: TRBV12-3/TRBV12-4; D gene: TRBD1; clone size: .; J gene: TRBJ1-2
CDR3 protein: CASRGGPRSPLHF; CDR3 DNA: TGTGCCAGCAGAGGGGGTCCCCGTTCACCCCTCCACTTT; V gene: TRBV7-3; D gene: .; clone size: .; J gene: TRBJ1-6
CDR3 protein: CASKEGRARQPQHF; CDR3 DNA: TGTGCCAGTAAGGAGGGAAGGGCTCGTCAGCCCCAGCATTTT; V gene: TRBV19; D gene: .; clone size: .; J gene: TRBJ1-5
CDR3 protein: CASSHEGTGVNTEAFF; CDR3 DNA: TGCGCCAGCAGCCATGAAGGGACAGGGGTGAACACTGAAGCTTTCTTT; V gene: TRBV4-1; D gene: TRBD1; clone size: .; J gene: TRBJ1-1
CDR3 protein: CASSLGQGNYGYTF; CDR3 DNA: TGTGCCAGCAGCTTAGGGCAGGGGAACTATGGCTACACCTTC; V gene: TRBV7-9; D gene: .; clone size: once; J gene: TRBJ1-2
CDR3 protein: CASSQEQGASLYEQYF; CDR3 DNA: TGCGCCAGCAGCCAAGAACAGGGGGCCTCTCTATACGAGCAGTACTTC; V gene: TRBV4-1; D gene: TRBD1; clone size: .; J gene: TRBJ2-7
CDR3 protein: CSVAGQGQSGGYTF; CDR3 DNA: TGCAGCGTTGCTGGACAGGGACAGTCGGGAGGCTACACCTTC; V gene: TRBV29-1; D gene: TRBD1; clone size: once; J gene: TRBJ1-2
CDR3 protein: CASSSEGGTEAFF; CDR3 DNA: TGTGCCAGCAGCTCCGAGGGGGGGACTGAAGCTTTCTTT; V gene: TRBV7-9; D gene: .; clone size: .; J gene: TRBJ1-1
CDR3 protein: CASSPQTGGWEQYF; CDR3 DNA: TGTGCCAGCAGTCCTCAAACAGGAGGGTGGGAGCAGTACTTC; V gene: TRBV27; D gene: .; clone size: few; J gene: TRBJ2-7
CDR3 protein: CSVVRPDAYEQYF; CDR3 DNA: TGCAGCGTTGTGAGGCCAGATGCCTACGAGCAGTACTTC; V gene: TRBV29-1; D gene: .; clone size: .; J gene: TRBJ2-7
CDR3 protein: CASSQGAGGNEKLFF; CDR3 DNA: TGTGCCAGCAGCCAAGGGGCAGGGGGTAATGAAAAACTGTTTTTT; V gene: TRBV3-1/TRBV3-2; D gene: TRBD1; clone size: .; J gene: TRBJ1-4
CDR3 protein: CASSSKTDIYGYTF; CDR3 DNA: TGTGCCAGCAGTTCAAAGACAGACATCTATGGCTACACCTTC; V gene: TRBV2; D gene: .; clone size: .; J gene: TRBJ1-2
CDR3 protein: CASSPRDRGRSGELFF; CDR3 DNA: TGTGCCAGCAGCCCACGGGACAGGGGGCGCTCCGGGGAGCTGTTTTTT; V gene: TRBV5-4; D gene: TRBD1; clone size: .; J gene: TRBJ2-2
CDR3 protein: CASSATGTSGGNEQFF; CDR3 DNA: TGTGCCAGCAGTGCCACCGGGACTAGCGGGGGTAATGAGCAGTTCTTC; V gene: TRBV2; D gene: TRBD2; clone size: .; J gene: TRBJ2-1
CDR3 protein: CASSYERRGGYTF; CDR3 DNA: TGTGCCAGCAGTTATGAGCGCCGGGGAGGCTACACCTTC; V gene: TRBV6-5; D gene: .; clone size: .; J gene: TRBJ1-2
CDR3 protein: CSASDPRGRPDTQYF; CDR3 DNA: TGCAGTGCTAGTGACCCCAGGGGGCGACCAGATACGCAGTATTTT; V gene: TRBV20-1; D gene: TRBD1; clone size: .; J gene: TRBJ2-3
CDR3 protein: CASSYNRGRNYGYTF; CDR3 DNA: TGTGCCAGTAGTTATAACAGGGGGCGCAACTATGGCTACACCTTC; V gene: TRBV19; D gene: TRBD1; clone size: once; J gene: TRBJ1-2
CDR3 protein: CASSTGTGHLVGNTIYF; CDR3 DNA: TGTGCCAGCAGCACCGGGACAGGTCATCTGGTTGGAAACACCATATATTTT; V gene: TRBV5-5; D gene: TRBD1; clone size: .; J gene: TRBJ1-3
CDR3 protein: CSTRDAGQPQHF; CDR3 DNA: TGCAGCACCCGAGATGCGGGGCAGCCCCAGCATTTT; V gene: TRBV29-1; D gene: .; clone size: .; J gene: TRBJ1-5
CDR3 protein: CASSQPGTGREQYF; CDR3 DNA: TGTGCCAGCAGCCAGCCGGGGACAGGGCGCGAGCAGTACTTC; V gene: TRBV14; D gene: TRBD1; clone size: once; J gene: TRBJ2-7
CDR3 protein: CASSPQTDRASNSPLHF; CDR3 DNA: TGTGCCAGCAGTCCCCAGACGGACAGGGCGAGTAATTCACCCCTCCACTTT; V gene: TRBV27; D gene: TRBD1; clone size: .; J gene: TRBJ1-6
CDR3 protein: CASRWSRVPGPQHF; CDR3 DNA: TGTGCCAGCCGATGGAGCAGGGTCCCTGGGCCCCAGCATTTT; V gene: TRBV6-5; D gene: .; clone size: once; J gene: TRBJ1-5
CDR3 protein: CATVSGQGLNTEAFF; CDR3 DNA: TGTGCCACCGTATCGGGACAGGGGTTGAACACTGAAGCTTTCTTT; V gene: TRBV6-6; D gene: TRBD1; clone size: many; J gene: TRBJ1-1